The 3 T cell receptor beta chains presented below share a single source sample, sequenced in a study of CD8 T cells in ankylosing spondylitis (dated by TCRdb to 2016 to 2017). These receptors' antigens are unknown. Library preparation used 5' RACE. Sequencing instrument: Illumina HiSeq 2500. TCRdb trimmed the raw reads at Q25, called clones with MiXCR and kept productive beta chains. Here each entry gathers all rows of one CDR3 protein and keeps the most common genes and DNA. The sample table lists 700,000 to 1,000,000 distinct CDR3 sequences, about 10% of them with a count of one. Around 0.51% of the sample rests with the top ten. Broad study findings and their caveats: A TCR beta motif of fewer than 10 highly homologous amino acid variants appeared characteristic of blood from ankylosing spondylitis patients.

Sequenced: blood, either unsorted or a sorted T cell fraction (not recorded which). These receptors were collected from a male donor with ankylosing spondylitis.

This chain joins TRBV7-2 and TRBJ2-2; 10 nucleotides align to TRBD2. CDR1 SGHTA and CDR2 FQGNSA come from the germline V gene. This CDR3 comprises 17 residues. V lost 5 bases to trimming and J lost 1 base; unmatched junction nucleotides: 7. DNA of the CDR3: TGTGCCAGCAGCCCACAAATAGCGGGGGGGAACACCGGGGAGCTGTTTTTT. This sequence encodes CASSPQIAGGNTGELFF.

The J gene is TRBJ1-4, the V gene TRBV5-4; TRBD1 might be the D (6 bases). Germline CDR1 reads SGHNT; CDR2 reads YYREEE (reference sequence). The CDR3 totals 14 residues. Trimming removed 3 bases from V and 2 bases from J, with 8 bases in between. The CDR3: CASSSTGTNEKLFF. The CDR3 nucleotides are TGTGCCAGCAGCTCTACAGGGACTAATGAAAAACTGTTTTTT. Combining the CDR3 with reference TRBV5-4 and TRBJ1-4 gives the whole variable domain ETGVTQSPTHLIKTRGQQVTLRCSSQSGHNTVSWYQQALGQGPQFIFQYYREEENGRGNFPPRFSGLQFPNYSSELNVNALELDDSALYLCASSSTGTNEKLFFGSGTQLSVL.

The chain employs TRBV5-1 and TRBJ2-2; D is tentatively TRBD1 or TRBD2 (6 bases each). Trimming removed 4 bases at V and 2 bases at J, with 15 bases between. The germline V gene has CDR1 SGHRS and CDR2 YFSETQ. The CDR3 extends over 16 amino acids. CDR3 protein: CASSALGGSNTGELFF. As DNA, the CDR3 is TGCGCCAGCAGCGCTCTAGGGGGGTCTAACACCGGGGAGCTGTTTTTT.